In this sample, the clone carrying this T cell receptor beta chain turned up a few times. Its antigen is currently unknown. TCRdb ran MiXCR on the 5' RACE reads and lists one entry per CDR3 protein. The sample holds roughly 180,000 distinct CDR3 sequences, roughly 11% seen once. This entry comes from a study of T-cell memory formation after mild COVID-19. Study at large: TCR clustering was largely donor specific.

Germline CDR1 reads MNHEY; CDR2 reads SVGAGI. CDR3 length equals 15 residues. V was pared by 7 bases and J by 6 bases, with 8 bases of the junction left unmatched. Findings and caveats of the study: From day 15 to 85, contracting clones were balanced between CD4 and CD8, whereas later expanders leaned toward CD4+. CM and EM subsets held most contracting CD4+ clones; EMRA held CD8+ ones. Pre-infection memory showed some responding clones, and this suggested that cross-reactive memory joined.

The chain links TRBV6-5 to TRBJ2-2; 10 bases agree with TRBD1. The sample comprised PBMCs or a T cell subset sorted from them (not recorded which). The receptor was derived from a man aged 18 to 29 who had mild COVID-19 (a few samples of this study predate the infection). Cell type and time point are not known. CDR3 region: CASTSSGTGAGELFF. As DNA, the CDR3 is TGTGCCAGCACCTCCAGTGGGACAGGGGCCGGGGAGCTGTTTTTT.